This entry features one T cell receptor (beta chain) sequence. Trimming took 1 base from V and 2 from J; bases not matched to a gene: 5. Per germline, CDR1 KGHSH and CDR2 LQKENI. The CDR3 totals 17 residues. The sample is drawn from a study of shared clonotypes between healthy human individuals. Assay: immunoSEQ multiplex PCR; the TCRdb copy retains only in-frame clones and omits some. Of some 2,100,000 clones listed, nearly 97% are singletons. The TCR originated in a man between 18 and 29 years old in good health. The chain couples TRBV18 to TRBJ2-6, with 7 bases that match TRBD1. The specimen sequenced was naive CD4+ T cells sorted from blood. Subset given: CD45RA+ positively selected. CDR3: CASSPQGQLAGANVLTF. The DNA for the CDR3 is TGTGCCAGCTCACCACAGGGACAGCTAGCTGGGGCCAACGTCCTGACTTTC.